Detailed here is one T cell receptor beta chain. What it recognizes is unknown. The junction and the germline gene differ at one end; a read error may be behind it. This sample was taken from a study of glioma-infiltrating T cells. Study results and limitations: Non-neoplastic patients had below-expected tissue-blood divergence, while all gliomas exceeded expectation. CDR3 overlap between tissue and blood was very small.

The CDR3 extends over 15 amino acids. CDR1 and CDR2 (germline): MNHEY, SVGEGT. Amplification of TCR alpha and beta CDR3 regions from RNA used iRepertoire nested multiplex PCR. One-step reverse transcription and amplification started from approximately 100-400 ng of tissue mRNA or PBMC total RNA. MiXCR, applied by TCRdb to the multiplex PCR reads, yields one record per CDR3 protein. Of 150,000 to 200,000 distinct CDR3 sequences listed, roughly a third are singletons. Material: glioma tissue, nonneoplastic brain tissue, or PBMCs (not recorded which). The V gene is TRBV6-2 or TRBV6-3, the J gene TRBJ2-1; 14 bases agree with TRBD2. The clonotype comes from a human donor with low-grade glioma or glioblastoma, undergoing nonglioma brain surgery, or in good health (not recorded which). In nucleotides, the CDR3 is TGTGTCAGCAGCATTGGACTAGCGGGGGGTTGGGAGCAGTTCTTC. This encodes CVSSIGLAGGWEQFF.